This T cell receptor beta chain was found in a study of cytomegalovirus exposure and HLA in healthy donors. Whole-study results and caveats: There were under 200 TCR beta chains listed as cytomegalovirus-associated.

About this clone itself: The antigen is undetermined.

PCR involved 60 Vbeta and 13 Jbeta primers. The protocol was immunoSEQ multiplex PCR, while the TCRdb copy is restricted to in-frame clones and leaves out a portion. Here the sample spans about 140,000 clones, approximately 57% being singletons. CDR3 length: 18 residues. Trimming removed 2 bases from V and 0 bases from J, with 19 bases in between. Germline CDR1 SNHLY, CDR2 FYNNEI. Sample: PBMCs. This chain joins TRBV2 and TRBJ1-1; tentative D call: TRBD1 (6 bases). This receptor was identified in a male donor in good health and CMV-seronegative. DNA of the CDR3: TGTGCCAGCAGTGAAAAGGGGGGGGATGGGGGAATGAACACTGAAGCTTTCTTT. It is translated as CASSEKGGDGGMNTEAFF. Together with reference TRBV2 and TRBJ1-1, the CDR3 gives the full variable domain: EPEVTQTPSHQVTQMGQEVILRCVPISNHLYFYWYRQILGQKVEFLVSFYNNEISEKSEIFDDQFSVERPDGSNFTLKIRSTKLEDSAMYFCASSEKGGDGGMNTEAFFGQGTRLTVV.